The entry that follows covers one T cell receptor beta chain sequence. This sample stems from a study of blood T cell repertoires in COVID-19. Study overall: Spain, Italy and the United States supplied samples that represented acute and convalescent COVID-19. From T cells, B-cell-depleted T cells, or PBMCs came the material, which was cDNA or gDNA.

Germline V lookup: CDR1 SGDLS, CDR2 YYNGEE. V dropped 6 bases and J dropped 0 bases, with 14 bases sitting between them. The CDR3 totals 15 residues. Original processing methods: By means of reference gene primer amplification, nucleated cell counts were estimated. TCRdb's table, derived via immunoSEQ multiplex PCR, lists solely in-frame clones and lacks some. V, J and clone size are those of that table, while D and trimming were read from the DNA. Of almost 300,000 clones listed, more than 75% were seen once; the top ten hold about 1.2%. This TCR derives from a man in his sixties or seventies with acute or convalescent COVID-19. Sequencing was done on a sample of peripheral blood. This chain links TRBV9 with TRBJ2-3; D uncertain. The CDR3 DNA reads TGTGCCAGCACCCCCCAGGCCCCTAGCACAGATACGCAGTATTTT. It is translated as CASTPQAPSTDTQYF.